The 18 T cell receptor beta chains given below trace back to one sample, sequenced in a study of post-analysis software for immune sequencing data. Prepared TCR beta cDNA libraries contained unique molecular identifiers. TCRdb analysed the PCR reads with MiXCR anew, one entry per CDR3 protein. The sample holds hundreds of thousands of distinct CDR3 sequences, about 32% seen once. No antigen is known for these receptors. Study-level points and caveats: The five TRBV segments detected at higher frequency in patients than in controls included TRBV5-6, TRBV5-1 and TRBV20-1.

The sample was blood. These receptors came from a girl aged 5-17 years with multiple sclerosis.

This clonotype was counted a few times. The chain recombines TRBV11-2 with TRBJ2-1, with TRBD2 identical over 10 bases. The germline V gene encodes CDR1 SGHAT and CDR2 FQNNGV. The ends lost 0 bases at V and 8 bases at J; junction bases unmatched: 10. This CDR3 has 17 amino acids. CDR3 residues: CASSLESGRAYWDEQFF. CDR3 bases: TGTGCCAGCAGCTTAGAGAGCGGGAGGGCCTACTGGGATGAGCAGTTCTTC.

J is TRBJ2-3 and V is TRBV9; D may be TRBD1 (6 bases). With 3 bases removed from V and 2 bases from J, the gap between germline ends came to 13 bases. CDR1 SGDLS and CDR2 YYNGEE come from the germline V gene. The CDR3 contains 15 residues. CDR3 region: CASSEGGSFTDTQYF. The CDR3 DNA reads TGTGCCAGCAGCGAAGGGGGTTCTTTCACAGATACGCAGTATTTT. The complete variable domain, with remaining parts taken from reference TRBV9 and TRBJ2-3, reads DSGVTQTPKHLITATGQRVTLRCSPRSGDLSVYWYQQSLDQGLQFLIQYYNGEERAKGNILERFSAQQFPDLHSELNLSSLELGDSALYFCASSEGGSFTDTQYFGPGTRLTVL.

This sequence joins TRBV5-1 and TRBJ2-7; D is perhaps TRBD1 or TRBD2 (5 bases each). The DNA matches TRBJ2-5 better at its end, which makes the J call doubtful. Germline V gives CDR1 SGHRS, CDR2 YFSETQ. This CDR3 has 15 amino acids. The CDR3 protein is CASSGGRTQEETQYF. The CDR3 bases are TGCGCCAGCAGCGGGGGACGGACTCAAGAGGAGACCCAGTACTTC.

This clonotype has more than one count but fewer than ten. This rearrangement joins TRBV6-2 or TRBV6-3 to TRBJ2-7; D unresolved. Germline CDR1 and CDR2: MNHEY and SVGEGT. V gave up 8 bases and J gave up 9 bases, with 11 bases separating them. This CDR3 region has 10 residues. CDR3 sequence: CASGVQGQYF. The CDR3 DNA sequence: TGTGCCAGCGGAGTACAAGGGCAGTACTTC.

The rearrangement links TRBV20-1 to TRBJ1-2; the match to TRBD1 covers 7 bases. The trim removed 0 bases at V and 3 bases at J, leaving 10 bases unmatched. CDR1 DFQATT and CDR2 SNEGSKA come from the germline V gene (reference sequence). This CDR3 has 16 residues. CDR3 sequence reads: CSAREIDRVFDYGYTF. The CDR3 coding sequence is TGCAGTGCTAGAGAAATAGACAGGGTTTTTGACTATGGCTACACCTTC.

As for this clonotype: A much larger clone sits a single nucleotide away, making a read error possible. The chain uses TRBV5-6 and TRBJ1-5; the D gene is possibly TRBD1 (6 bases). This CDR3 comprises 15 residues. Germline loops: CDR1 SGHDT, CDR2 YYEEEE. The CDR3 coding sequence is TGTGTCAGCAGCACGCACGGGGGGGCGCGGCAGCCCCAGCATTTT. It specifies CVSSTHGGARQPQHF.

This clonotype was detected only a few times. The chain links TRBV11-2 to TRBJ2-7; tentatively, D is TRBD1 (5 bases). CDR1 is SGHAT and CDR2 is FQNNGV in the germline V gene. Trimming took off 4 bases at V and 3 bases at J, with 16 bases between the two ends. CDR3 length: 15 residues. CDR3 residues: CASSWSGSSNYEQYF. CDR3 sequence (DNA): TGTGCCAGCAGCTGGTCAGGGTCATCCAACTACGAGCAGTACTTC.

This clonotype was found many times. The CDR3 bases are TGCAGTGCGATTAAGGGACAGGGGGAGACCCAGTACTTC. It yields the protein CSAIKGQGETQYF. The rearrangement uses TRBV20-1 and TRBJ2-5, with 10 nucleotides matching TRBD1. Per germline, CDR1 DFQATT and CDR2 SNEGSKA (reference sequence). V dropped 6 bases and J dropped 5; count of bases not matched to a gene: 6. There are 13 residues in the CDR3.

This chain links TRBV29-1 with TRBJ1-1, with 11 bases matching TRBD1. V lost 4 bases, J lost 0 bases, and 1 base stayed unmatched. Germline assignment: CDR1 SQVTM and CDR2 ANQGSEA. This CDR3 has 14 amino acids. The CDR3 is CSVAGQGVNTEAFF. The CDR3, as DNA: TGCAGCGTTGCGGGACAGGGGGTGAACACTGAAGCTTTCTTT.

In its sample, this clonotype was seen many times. This CDR3 reads CASSGGGRAWDEQFF. The CDR3 nucleotides are TGCGCCAGCAGTGGTGGCGGGAGGGCCTGGGATGAGCAGTTCTTC. The J gene is TRBJ2-1, the V gene TRBV10-1; 9 bases fit TRBD2. The CDR3 spans 15 residues. The germline V gene has CDR1 WNHNN and CDR2 SYGVQD (reference sequence). The V and J ends lost 4 bases and 8 bases, in that order; junction bases with no gene match: 9.

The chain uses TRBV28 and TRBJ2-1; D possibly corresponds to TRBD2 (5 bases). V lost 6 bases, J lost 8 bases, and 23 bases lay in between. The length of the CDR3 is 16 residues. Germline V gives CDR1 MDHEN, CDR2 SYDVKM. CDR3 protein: CASRTPGKRLGDEQFF. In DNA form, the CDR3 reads TGTGCCAGCAGAACACCCGGGAAACGATTGGGCGATGAGCAGTTCTTC.

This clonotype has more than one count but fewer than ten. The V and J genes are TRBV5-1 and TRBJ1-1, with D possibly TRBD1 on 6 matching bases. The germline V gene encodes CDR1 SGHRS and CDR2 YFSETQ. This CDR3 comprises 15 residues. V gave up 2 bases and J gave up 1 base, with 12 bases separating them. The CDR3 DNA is TGCGCCAGCAGCTTTAGTAACAGGGCGAACACTGAAGCTTTCTTT. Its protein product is CASSFSNRANTEAFF. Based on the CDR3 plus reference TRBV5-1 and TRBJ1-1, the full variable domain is KAGVTQTPRYLIKTRGQQVTLSCSPISGHRSVSWYQQTPGQGLQFLFEYFSETQRNKGNFPGRFSGRQFSNSRSEMNVSTLELGDSALYLCASSFSNRANTEAFFGQGTRLTVV.

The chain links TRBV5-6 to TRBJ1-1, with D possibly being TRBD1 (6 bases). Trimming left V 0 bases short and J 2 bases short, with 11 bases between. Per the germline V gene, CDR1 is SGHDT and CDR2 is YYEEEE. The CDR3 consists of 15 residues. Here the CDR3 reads CASSLVRGRNTEAFF. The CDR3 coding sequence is TGTGCCAGCAGCTTGGTCCGGGGGCGTAACACTGAAGCTTTCTTT.

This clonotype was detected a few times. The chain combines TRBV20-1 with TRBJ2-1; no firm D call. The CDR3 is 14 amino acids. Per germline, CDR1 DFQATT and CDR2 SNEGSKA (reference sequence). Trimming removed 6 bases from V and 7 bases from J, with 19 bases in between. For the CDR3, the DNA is TGCAGTGCCCTGTCACGGGCCGACTGGAATGAGCAGTTCTTC. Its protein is CSALSRADWNEQFF.

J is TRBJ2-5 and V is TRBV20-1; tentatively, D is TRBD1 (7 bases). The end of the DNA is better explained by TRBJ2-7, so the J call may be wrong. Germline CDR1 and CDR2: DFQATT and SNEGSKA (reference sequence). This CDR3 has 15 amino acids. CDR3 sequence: CSARTRGRGVNEQYF. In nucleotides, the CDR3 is TGCAGTGCTCGAACGCGGGGCAGGGGGGTCAACGAGCAGTACTTC.

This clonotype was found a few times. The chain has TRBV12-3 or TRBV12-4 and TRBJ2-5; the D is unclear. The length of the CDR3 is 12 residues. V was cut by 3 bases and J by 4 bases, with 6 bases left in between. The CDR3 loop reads CASSLRSETQYF. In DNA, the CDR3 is TGTGCCAGCAGTTTGCGGTCAGAGACCCAGTACTTC.

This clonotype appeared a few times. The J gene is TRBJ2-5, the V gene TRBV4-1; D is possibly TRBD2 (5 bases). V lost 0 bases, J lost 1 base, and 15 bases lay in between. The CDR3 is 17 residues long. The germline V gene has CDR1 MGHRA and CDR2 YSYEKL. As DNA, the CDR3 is TGCGCCAGCAGCCAAGATTCGGGATTGGGGTCCCAAGAGACCCAGTACTTC. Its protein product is CASSQDSGLGSQETQYF.

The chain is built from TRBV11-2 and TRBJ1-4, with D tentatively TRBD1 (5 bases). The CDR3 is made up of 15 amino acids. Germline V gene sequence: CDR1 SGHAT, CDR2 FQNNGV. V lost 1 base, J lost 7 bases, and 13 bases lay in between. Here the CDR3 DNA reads TGTGCCAGCAGCTTAGTTAGGGGTCAGCTTGAAAAACTGTTTTTT. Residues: CASSLVRGQLEKLFF.